The 32 T cell receptor beta chains given below trace back to one sample, sequenced in a study of blood T cell repertoires in COVID-19. This table comes from immunoSEQ multiplex PCR, and its TCRdb copy is limited to in-frame clones, with some not included. The sample shows more than 100,000 clones, approximately 89% of them seen only once. The sample taken for sequencing was peripheral blood. The receptors were sampled from a woman older than 75 in a cohort sampled during active COVID-19.

The chain joins TRBV5-1 to TRBJ1-1; TRBD1 matches at 8 bases. The V gene end was trimmed by 0 bases and the J gene end by 6 bases; junction bases not matched to a gene: 4. This CDR3 region has 14 residues. CDR1 SGHRS and CDR2 YFSETQ come from the germline V gene. The CDR3 spells CASSLGQGTSEAFF. DNA for the CDR3: TGCGCCAGCAGCTTGGGACAGGGGACGTCTGAAGCTTTCTTT.

This CDR3 is CASSAIQTDGYTF. Written as DNA, the CDR3 is TGTGCCAGCAGCGCGATTCAGACAGATGGCTACACCTTC. This sequence joins TRBV7-2 and TRBJ1-2; weak D call: TRBD1 (5 bases). Germline V lookup: CDR1 SGHTA, CDR2 FQGNSA. V was cut by 5 bases and J by 6 bases, with 13 bases left in between. The CDR3 extends over 13 amino acids. The full variable domain, completed using reference TRBV7-2 and TRBJ1-2, is GAGVSQSPSNKVTEKGKDVELRCDPISGHTALYWYRQSLGQGLEFLIYFQGNSAPDKSGLPSDRFSAERTGGSVSTLTIQRTQQEDSAVYLCASSAIQTDGYTFGSGTRLTVV.

V is TRBV12-3 or TRBV12-4 and J is TRBJ2-7, with 10 positions matching TRBD2. V trimming: 4 bases; J trimming: 11 bases; junction bases outside the gene matches: 8. The CDR3 contains 13 residues. CDR3: CASSSIAGGGKYF. The CDR3, as DNA: TGTGCCAGCAGTTCCATAGCGGGAGGAGGAAAGTACTTC.

On this clone: One end of the junction is discordant with germline, which a read error may explain. The V call is TRBV19, the J call TRBJ1-1; possible D gene TRBD1, 6 bases. CDR1 and CDR2 (germline): LNHDA, SQIVND (reference sequence). CDR3 length equals 17 residues. CDR3 sequence reads: CASSIDLGQVVNAEAFF. In DNA form, the CDR3 reads TGTGCCAGTAGTATAGATCTGGGACAAGTCGTGAACGCTGAAGCTTTCTTT. The complete variable domain, with remaining parts taken from reference TRBV19 and TRBJ1-1, reads DGGITQSPKYLFRKEGQNVTLSCEQNLNHDAMYWYRQDPGQGLRLIYYSQIVNDFQKGDIAEGYSVSREKKESFPLTVTSAQKNPTAFYLCASSIDLGQVVNAEAFFGQGTRLTVV.

The chain uses TRBV19 and TRBJ1-6; possible D gene TRBD1, 6 bases. This CDR3 comprises 15 residues. CDR1 LNHDA and CDR2 SQIVND come from the germline V gene (reference sequence). V lost 3 bases and J lost 8, with 14 bases in between. In DNA form, the CDR3 reads TGTGCCAGTAGTATGGCAGGGGCCGGCGATTCACCCCTCCACTTT. This codes for CASSMAGAGDSPLHF.

The genes are TRBV5-5 and TRBJ1-3, with D tentatively TRBD1 (6 bases). CDR3 length equals 14 residues. The V and J ends lost 0 bases and 5 bases respectively, with 9 bases between them. From germline, CDR1 is SGHKS and CDR2 YYEKEE (reference sequence). CDR3 in amino acids: CASSLVGQRNTIYF. CDR3 in DNA: TGTGCCAGCAGCTTGGTGGGACAACGAAACACCATATATTTT.

The V call is TRBV15, the J call TRBJ1-5; D remains unclear. V was shortened by 3 bases and J by 6 bases, with 15 bases between the two germline ends. The CDR3 contains 15 residues. Germline CDR1 is LNHNV and CDR2 is YYDKDF (reference sequence). The CDR3 sequence: CATSRAPGGSQPQHF. For the CDR3, the DNA is TGTGCCACCAGCAGGGCCCCCGGCGGGAGTCAGCCCCAGCATTTT. The whole variable domain, remainder taken from reference TRBV15 and TRBJ1-5, is DAMVIQNPRYQVTQFGKPVTLSCSQTLNHNVMYWYQQKSSQAPKLLFHYYDKDFNNEADTPDNFQSRRPNTSFCFLDIRSPGLGDTAMYLCATSRAPGGSQPQHFGDGTRLSIL.

The chain uses TRBV3-1 (or the pseudogene TRBV3-2) and TRBJ1-1; 9 bases agree with TRBD1. The germline gives CDR1 LGHDT, CDR2 YNNKEL (reference sequence). There are 15 residues in the CDR3. V dropped 4 bases and J dropped 3; count of bases not matched to a gene: 6. The CDR3 DNA reads TGTGCCAGCAGCCTAAAACAGGGGGCTGACACTGAAGCTTTCTTT. Amino acids: CASSLKQGADTEAFF.

This clone has a handful of counts. The gene calls are TRBV5-1 and TRBJ1-2; 8 nucleotides line up with TRBD1. The CDR3 has 14 residues. CDR1 is SGHRS and CDR2 is YFSETQ in the germline V gene. The J segment lost 2 bases and the V segment lost 5 bases, leaving 5 bases of the junction unmatched. CDR3 loop: CASSTGQGNYGYTF. The CDR3 coding sequence is TGCGCCAGCAGTACTGGACAGGGCAACTATGGCTACACCTTC.

The gene calls are TRBV9 and TRBJ1-2; D is uncertain. The germline gives CDR1 SGDLS, CDR2 YYNGEE. V gave up 3 bases and J gave up 2 bases, with 11 bases separating them. This CDR3 is 14 amino acids long. CDR3 sequence: CASSGGVQNYGYTF. In nucleotides, the CDR3 is TGTGCCAGCAGCGGGGGAGTACAGAACTATGGCTACACCTTC.

The chain recombines TRBV15 with TRBJ1-5; D might be TRBD1 (6 bases). V was shortened by 0 bases and J by 6 bases, with 18 bases between the two germline ends. The germline V gene encodes CDR1 LNHNV and CDR2 YYDKDF (reference sequence). The CDR3 contains 17 residues. The CDR3 region is CATSREGYRVGTQPQHF. In DNA, the CDR3 is TGTGCCACCAGCAGAGAAGGCTACAGGGTTGGGACTCAGCCCCAGCATTTT.

The J gene is TRBJ1-1, the V gene TRBV5-4; D is possibly TRBD1 (6 bases). CDR1 is SGHNT and CDR2 is YYREEE in the germline V gene (reference sequence). The CDR3 covers 15 residues. V was trimmed by 2 bases and J by 1 base, leaving 12 bases between them. CDR3 sequence (DNA): TGTGCCAGCAGCTTAGGGGGGGCGAAGAACACTGAAGCTTTCTTT. Protein product: CASSLGGAKNTEAFF.

This chain joins TRBV19 and TRBJ1-2, with D possibly matching TRBD1 (6 bases). Trimming pared 6 bases from V and 7 bases from J, leaving 15 bases between. The V gene's germline CDR1 is LNHDA and CDR2 SQIVND (reference sequence). The CDR3 sequence is 13 residues long. CDR3 DNA sequence: TGTGCCAGTAGAGACAGGACCCTGGGTGGCTACACCTTC. This translates into CASRDRTLGGYTF.

The gene calls are TRBV14 and TRBJ1-1, with 7 bases matching TRBD1. Unmatched junction bases numbered 2, after V lost 0 bases and J lost 4 bases. Germline CDR1 reads SGHDN; CDR2 reads FVKESK. The CDR3 is 14 residues long. For the CDR3, the DNA is TGTGCCAGCAGCCAAGAGACAGGGACCACTGAAGCTTTCTTT. Translation gives CASSQETGTTEAFF.

J is TRBJ2-2 and V is TRBV5-1; 7 positions match TRBD1. This CDR3 region has 17 residues. V was pared by 0 bases and J by 1 base, with 6 bases of the junction left unmatched. Germline-derived CDR1 and CDR2 are SGHRS and YFSETQ. CDR3 loop: CASSLVKGALNTGELFF. The CDR3 bases are TGCGCCAGCAGCTTGGTTAAGGGGGCCCTGAACACCGGGGAGCTGTTTTTT.

The chain recombines TRBV2 with TRBJ1-5; no definite D call. V lost 7 bases and J 3 bases, leaving 10 bases between the germline ends. Germline V CDR1 and CDR2: SNHLY, FYNNEI. This CDR3 contains 13 residues. CDR3 in amino acids: CASNSGLNQPQHF. Written as DNA, the CDR3 is TGTGCCAGCAATTCGGGTCTCAATCAGCCCCAGCATTTT.

The chain links TRBV5-1 to TRBJ1-1, with a possible D match to TRBD1 (5 bases). The length of the CDR3 is 16 residues. The V and J ends lost 0 bases and 8 bases respectively, with 20 bases between them. Germline CDR1 SGHRS, CDR2 YFSETQ. The CDR3 region has the DNA TGCGCCAGCAGCTTGGGTCCGGGGTCCCCTCGGGGGGAAGCTTTCTTT. This codes for CASSLGPGSPRGEAFF.

The genes are TRBV2 and TRBJ1-3; D is undetermined. V was clipped by 6 bases and J by 4 bases, with 10 bases between them. CDR1 is SNHLY and CDR2 is FYNNEI in the germline V gene. CDR3 length: 13 residues. The CDR3 loop reads CASRDDSGNTIYF. DNA for the CDR3: TGTGCCAGCAGGGATGACTCCGGAAACACCATATATTTT.

V gene TRBV7-6 combines with J gene TRBJ1-4; 11 positions match TRBD1. J lost 6 bases, V lost 5 bases, and 11 bases had no gene match. Germline V gene lookup returns CDR1 SGHVS and CDR2 FNYEAQ. The CDR3 has 17 residues. CDR3 nucleotides: TGTGCCAGCAGCCGAATTCGCCCGGGACAGGGGGATGAAAAACTGTTTTTT. The encoded protein is CASSRIRPGQGDEKLFF.

The chain is built from TRBV6-9 and TRBJ2-1, with 7 bases aligning to TRBD2. This CDR3 contains 14 residues. The V and J ends lost 11 bases and 0 bases, in that order; junction bases with no gene match: 7. Per the germline V gene, CDR1 is MNHGY and CDR2 is SVAAGI. This CDR3 is CAGLPGGSYNEQFF. The CDR3 coding sequence is TGTGCCGGCCTTCCGGGGGGCTCCTACAATGAGCAGTTCTTC.

The chain employs TRBV5-3 and TRBJ1-2; weak D call: TRBD1 (5 bases). TRBV5-3 is designated an ORF whose function remains uncertain. V gave up 3 bases and J gave up 7 bases, with 13 bases separating them. This CDR3 is 13 amino acids long. The CDR3 DNA reads as TGTGCCAGAAGCTGGGGGAGGGGCACTGGCTACACCTTC. It specifies CARSWGRGTGYTF.

V gene TRBV24-1 combines with J gene TRBJ2-6; D is unclear. CDR1 is KGHDR, CDR2 SFDVKD, per germline. CDR3 length: 16 amino acids. The germline V and J ends were trimmed by 9 bases and 0 bases, with 14 bases remaining between them. CDR3 DNA: TGTGCCACCTCCTCCGGTGCTTCCTCTGGGGCCAACGTCCTGACTTTC. Translation gives CATSSGASSGANVLTF.

The chain joins TRBV5-1 to TRBJ1-2; 8 bases line up with TRBD1. The CDR3 covers 16 residues. Germline V gene lookup returns CDR1 SGHRS and CDR2 YFSETQ. V trimming: 0 bases; J trimming: 4 bases; junction bases outside the gene matches: 8. The CDR3: CASSLAPGQESYGYTF. CDR3 coding DNA: TGCGCCAGCAGCTTGGCACCGGGACAGGAGAGCTATGGCTACACCTTC.

The chain carries TRBV2 and TRBJ2-2, with no clear D. The V and J ends lost 2 bases and 2 bases respectively, with 9 bases between them. The CDR3 length is 15 residues. From germline, CDR1 is SNHLY and CDR2 FYNNEI. The CDR3 loop is CASSEYPYNTGELFF. CDR3 DNA: TGTGCCAGCAGTGAATATCCCTACAACACCGGGGAGCTGTTTTTT.

The rearrangement uses TRBV6-6 and TRBJ1-1; D call uncertain. V was pared by 5 bases and J by 4 bases, with 8 bases between. Germline loops: CDR1 MNHNY, CDR2 SVGAGI (reference sequence). The CDR3 sequence is 12 residues long. The CDR3 DNA sequence: TGTGCCAGCAGTCCCCATAGCACTGAAGCTTTCTTT. It is translated as CASSPHSTEAFF.

The V gene is TRBV9, the J gene TRBJ1-2; 7 bases are shared with TRBD1. The CDR3 is 15 residues long. V was clipped by 0 bases and J by 5 bases; unmatched bases: 7. Germline CDR1 and CDR2: SGDLS and YYNGEE. CDR3 residues: CASSVENRGPYGYTF. CDR3 coding DNA: TGTGCCAGCAGCGTAGAGAACAGGGGCCCTTATGGCTACACCTTC.

The chain joins TRBV19 to TRBJ2-1; tentative D call: TRBD2 (5 bases). CDR1 and CDR2 from the germline V gene are LNHDA and SQIVND (reference sequence). This CDR3 has 13 residues. Trimming stripped 4 bases from V and 6 bases from J, with 10 bases between. The CDR3 DNA reads as TGTGCCAGTAGTACTGACGGAGGCAATGAGCAGTTCTTC. It yields the protein CASSTDGGNEQFF.

V is TRBV2 and J is TRBJ2-5; D is ambiguous. The CDR3 is 12 residues long. V was trimmed by 4 bases and J by 5 bases, leaving 8 bases between them. CDR1 and CDR2 from the germline V gene are SNHLY and FYNNEI. The CDR3 loop reads CASSVGAETQYF. The DNA of the CDR3 is TGTGCCAGCAGTGTAGGAGCTGAGACCCAGTACTTC.

The chain uses TRBV5-1 and TRBJ2-3; a possible D gene is TRBD2 (6 bases). The CDR3 contains 15 residues. V lost 5 bases, J lost 0 bases, and 13 bases lay in between. Germline assignment: CDR1 SGHRS and CDR2 YFSETQ. This CDR3 is CASRFSGASTDTQYF. CDR3 nucleotides: TGCGCCAGCAGGTTTAGCGGAGCTAGCACAGATACGCAGTATTTT.

V gene TRBV28 combines with J gene TRBJ1-3, with D possibly being TRBD1 (5 bases). The ends were cut back, 3 bases at V and 4 bases at J, with 10 bases in the middle. This CDR3 is 14 amino acids long. Germline values: CDR1 MDHEN, CDR2 SYDVKM. CDR3 in amino acids: CASSFRQGGNTIYF. CDR3 DNA: TGTGCCAGCAGTTTTCGCCAGGGAGGAAACACCATATATTTT.

The chain combines TRBV11-1 with TRBJ1-2; 7 bases agree with TRBD1. V lost 5 bases to trimming and J lost 5 bases; unmatched junction nucleotides: 5. Germline lookup yields CDR1 SGHAT and CDR2 FQDESV (reference sequence). The CDR3 consists of 13 residues. The CDR3 bases are TGTGCCAGCAGCGCGGACAGGACTTATGGCTACACCTTC. It yields the protein CASSADRTYGYTF. Drawing the rest from reference TRBV11-1 and TRBJ1-2, the complete variable domain is EAEVAQSPRYKITEKSQAVAFWCDPISGHATLYWYRQILGQGPELLVQFQDESVVDDSQLPKDRFSAERLKGVDSTLKIQPAELGDSAMYLCASSADRTYGYTFGSGTRLTVV.

The CDR3 region is CASSKAGQGNYEQYF. The CDR3 nucleotides read TGTGCCAGCAGCAAAGCGGGACAGGGTAACTACGAGCAGTACTTC. J is TRBJ2-7 and V is TRBV21-1; the table gives TRBD1 as D, unverified against the DNA. TRBV21-1 is a recognized pseudogene. The CDR3 runs to 15 residues.